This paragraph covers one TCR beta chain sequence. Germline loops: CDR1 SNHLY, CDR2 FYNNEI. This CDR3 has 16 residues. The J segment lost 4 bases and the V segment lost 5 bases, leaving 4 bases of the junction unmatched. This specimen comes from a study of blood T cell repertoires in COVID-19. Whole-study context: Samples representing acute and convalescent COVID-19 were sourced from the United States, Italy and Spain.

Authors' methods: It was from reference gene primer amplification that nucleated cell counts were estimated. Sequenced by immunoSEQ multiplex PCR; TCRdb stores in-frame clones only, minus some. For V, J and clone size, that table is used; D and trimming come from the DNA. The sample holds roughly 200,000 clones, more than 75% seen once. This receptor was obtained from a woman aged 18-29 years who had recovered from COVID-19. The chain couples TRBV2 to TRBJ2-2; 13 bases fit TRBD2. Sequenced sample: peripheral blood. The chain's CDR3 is CASSQLAGGPTGELFF. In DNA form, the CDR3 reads TGTGCCAGCAGTCAACTAGCGGGGGGGCCCACCGGGGAGCTGTTTTTT. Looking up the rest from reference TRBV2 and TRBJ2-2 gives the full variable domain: EPEVTQTPSHQVTQMGQEVILRCVPISNHLYFYWYRQILGQKVEFLVSFYNNEISEKSEIFDDQFSVERPDGSNFTLKIRSTKLEDSAMYFCASSQLAGGPTGELFFGEGSRLTVL.